This T cell receptor (beta chain) was observed in a study of T-cell reconstitution after alpha-beta-depleted transplantation in children. For TCRbeta, the library was prepared with unique molecular identifiers. TCRdb redid the calling of the PCR reads with MiXCR, one entry per CDR3 protein. Among about 91,000 distinct CDR3 sequences, 8% to 9% were seen once, and the ten largest hold 5.5% to 7%. This clonotype was observed many times. This sequence originates from a human donor who donated a stem cell graft to a child with congenital amegakaryocytic thrombocytopenia. Sequenced here: PBMCs from the stem cell graft donor, sampled from the stem cell graft.

This CDR3 is CSANYVEETQYF. CDR3 DNA: TGCAGTGCTAATTACGTAGAAGAGACCCAGTACTTC. The chain joins TRBV20-1 to TRBJ2-5; D gene unclear. V lost 4 bases and J lost 3, with 9 bases in between. Germline V lookup: CDR1 DFQATT, CDR2 SNEGSKA (reference sequence). The CDR3 totals 12 residues.